The present entry profiles one TCR beta chain with its context. Its target is unknown. These data are taken from a study of PD-1 blockade in classical Hodgkin lymphoma. Overall study findings and caveats: Unlike CD8+ TCR diversity, which did not rise significantly by C4D1, CD4+ TCR diversity did.

The CDR3 spans 14 residues. V lost 7 bases to trimming and J lost 6 bases; unmatched junction nucleotides: 8. Germline assignment: CDR1 SGHVS and CDR2 FNYEAQ. After autologous stem cell transplantation all patients relapsed, and prior brentuximab vedotin exposure differed between cohorts. Profiled with immunoSEQ multiplex PCR; TCRdb holds only in-frame clones, not every one. The table has 53,000 or so clones, around 85% seen once. The origin of this receptor is a human donor with classical Hodgkin lymphoma. J is TRBJ2-5 and V is TRBV7-6; 10 nucleotides match TRBD2. The sample was peripheral blood mononuclear cells (PBMCs), taken at baseline. CDR3 region: CASTAGGQPKTQYF. CDR3 bases: TGTGCCAGCACAGCGGGAGGGCAACCCAAGACCCAGTACTTC. The whole variable domain, remainder taken from reference TRBV7-6 and TRBJ2-5, is GAGVSQSPRYKVTKRGQDVALRCDPISGHVSLYWYRQALGQGPEFLTYFNYEAQQDKSGLPNDRFSAERPEGSISTLTIQRTEQRDSAMYRCASTAGGQPKTQYFGPGTRLLVL.